The 8 T cell receptor beta chains below all came from one sample that was sequenced in a study of T-cell memory formation after mild COVID-19. MiXCR was run by TCRdb on the 5' RACE reads, yielding one entry per CDR3 protein. The table includes roughly 89,000 distinct CDR3 sequences, more than 13% detected once. Sequenced material: PBMCs or a T cell subset sorted from them (not recorded which). Source of these receptors: a man aged 18 to 30 who had mild COVID-19 (a few samples of this study predate the infection). Cell type and time point are not known.

CDR3 nucleotides: TGCGCCAGCAGCCAAGCCACAGGGGCCAGCTACGAGCAGTACTTC. Amino acid sequence: CASSQATGASYEQYF. The chain employs TRBV4-1 and TRBJ2-7; 7 nucleotides align to TRBD1. Germline V gene lookup returns CDR1 MGHRA and CDR2 YSYEKL. After removal of 1 base from V and 3 bases from J, the junction contained 6 bases not matched to a gene. The CDR3 loop spans 15 amino acids.

This clonotype was counted at least ten times. This chain's CDR3 is CASSLGPGGPPYEQYF. Here the CDR3 DNA reads TGTGCCAGCAGCTTAGGGCCGGGGGGCCCTCCCTACGAGCAGTACTTC. The chain couples TRBV7-7 to TRBJ2-7; a weak D match, TRBD2 (7 bases). The CDR3 is 16 amino acids. Trimming left V 1 base short and J 2 bases short, with 15 bases between. CDR1 is SSHAT and CDR2 is FNYEAQ in the germline V gene (reference sequence).

The gene calls are TRBV20-1 and TRBJ2-7, with 7 positions matching TRBD2. The CDR3 is made up of 14 amino acids. Germline V lookup: CDR1 DFQATT, CDR2 SNEGSKA (reference sequence). V lost 6 bases, J lost 3 bases, and 11 bases stayed unmatched. The CDR3 sequence: CSALPRLAGYEQYV. The CDR3, as DNA: TGCAGTGCCCTACCCCGACTAGCCGGCTACGAGCAGTACGTC.

V usage is TRBV3-1 and J usage is TRBJ1-2; TRBD1 matches 7 bases. The junction had 3 bases not matched to a gene; V was cut back by 2 bases and J by 3 bases. Per the germline V gene, CDR1 is LGHDT and CDR2 is YNNKEL (reference sequence). This CDR3 has 14 amino acids. DNA of the CDR3: TGTGCCAGCAGCCAACCAGGGGGAGACTATGGCTACACCTTC. This translates into CASSQPGGDYGYTF.

This clonotype was observed many times. One junction end does not reproduce the germline sequence, and a read error may be involved. The chain employs TRBV12-3 or TRBV12-4 and TRBJ1-1; D might be TRBD1 (5 bases). CDR3 length equals 12 residues. The CDR3: CASSLAGTEAFF. As DNA, the CDR3 is TGTGCCAGCAGCTTAGCAGGGACTGAAGCTTTCTTT.

V is TRBV29-1 and J is TRBJ2-4, with D unclear. The CDR3 length is 15 residues. The germline V gene encodes CDR1 SQVTM and CDR2 ANQGSEA. Trimming removed 7 bases from V and 7 bases from J, with 23 bases in between. CDR3 in DNA: TGCAGCGGGCGAGGTTGGGGTCTAATGGGGAACATTCAGTACTTC. Its translation: CSGRGWGLMGNIQYF. Combining the CDR3 with reference TRBV29-1 and TRBJ2-4 gives the whole variable domain SAVISQKPSRDICQRGTSLTIQCQVDSQVTMMFWYRQQPGQSLTLIATANQGSEATYESGFVIDKFPISRPNLTFSTLTVSNMSPEDSSIYLCSGRGWGLMGNIQYFGAGTRLSVL.

This clonotype was seen a few times. The chain is built from TRBV5-5 and TRBJ2-7; tentatively, D is TRBD1 or TRBD2 (5 bases each). V shed 7 bases and J shed 2 bases, with 16 bases lying between them. Looked up from germline, CDR1 is SGHKS and CDR2 is YYEKEE (reference sequence). This CDR3 spans 14 amino acids. The CDR3 DNA reads as TGTGCCAGCGGGGGACCTCATAGCCCCTACGAGCAGTACTTC. Translated, it gives CASGGPHSPYEQYF.

The chain joins TRBV29-1 to TRBJ1-2, with D uncertain. Trimming removed 4 bases from V and 6 bases from J, with 9 bases in between. This CDR3 is 11 amino acids long. Germline V lookup: CDR1 SQVTM, CDR2 ANQGSEA. This CDR3 reads CSVVFIHGYTF. CDR3 coding DNA: TGCAGCGTTGTGTTCATCCATGGCTACACCTTC.